This TCR beta chain was recovered during a study of identical twins. This clonotype was counted a few times. Deletions cut 3 bases from V and 1 base from J, with 10 bases between. The CDR3 contains 15 residues. Germline assignment: CDR1 SGHRS and CDR2 YFSETQ. Carrying unique molecular identifiers, the cDNA also gained a universal primer site through template switching. Via MiXCR, TCRdb re-called the 5' RACE reads, giving one row per CDR3 protein. The sample consists of 450,000 to 650,000 distinct CDR3 sequences, roughly 9.9% of them appearing once. Separately, the same data were catalogued under a study of yellow fever vaccine responses in identical twins.

The TCR originated in a woman younger than 35 in good health. Sequenced input: PBMCs. The chain carries TRBV5-1 and TRBJ2-2; D is uncertain. The CDR3 loop is CASSSLKKNTGELFF. DNA for the CDR3: TGCGCCAGCAGCTCGCTGAAGAAGAACACCGGGGAGCTGTTTTTT.